This T cell receptor beta chain derives from a study of follicular helper T cells after annual influenza vaccination. This clone was observed a handful of times. The antigen is unknown. The CDR3 sequence is 13 residues long. The germline CDR1 and CDR2 sequences are SEHNR and FQNEAQ (reference sequence). V was clipped by 1 base and J by 1 base, with 4 bases between them. Described time point: 2014-2015 season, 7 days after vaccination. ICOS+CD38+ and ICOS-CD38- fractions were sorted from non-naive CD4+CXCR5+PD-1+ cells. Study results and limitations: Change in circulating plasmablasts correlated with ICOS+CD38+ cTfh clonality change. Yearly vaccinations repeatedly recalled conserved clonotypes in ICOS+CD38+ cTfh.

Sequenced by immunoSEQ multiplex PCR; TCRdb stores in-frame clones only, minus some. The sample has about 7,800 clones; approximately 87% are singletons. The sample was CXCR5+ CD38- circulating T follicular helper cells from blood, taken 7 days after influenza vaccination. Indicated subset: circulating Tfh, non-naive CD4+CXCR5+PD-1+ (ICOS+CD38+ or ICOS-CD38-). The clonotype originates from an adult who received the influenza vaccine. The rearrangement links TRBV7-9 to TRBJ1-1; D is unclear. The CDR3 DNA sequence: TGTGCCAGCAGCTTAGTCCAGAACACTGAAGCTTTCTTT. This codes for CASSLVQNTEAFF.